The 17 T cell receptor beta chains presented below share a single source sample, sequenced in a study of blood T cell repertoires in COVID-19. Clones were read by immunoSEQ multiplex PCR, and TCRdb kept only the in-frame ones, dropping some. The sample records around 190,000 clones, 75% to 90% being singletons. Sequenced input: peripheral blood. All receptors come from a woman aged 55-69 years with acute or convalescent COVID-19.

This clone occurred a few times. This CDR3 is CASSLGTALNEKLFF. The CDR3 bases are TGTGCCAGCAGCTTAGGGACAGCACTAAATGAAAAACTGTTTTTT. The chain employs TRBV11-3 and TRBJ1-4; possibly TRBD1 for D (6 bases). The germline V gene encodes CDR1 SGHNT and CDR2 YENEEA. The CDR3 runs to 15 residues. Trimming left V 1 base short and J 5 bases short, with 11 bases between.

In this sample, this clone turned up once. The V and J genes are TRBV10-3 and TRBJ2-1, with 9 bases lining up with TRBD1. Germline assignment: CDR1 ENHRY and CDR2 SYGVKD. Trimming removed 3 bases from V and 7 bases from J; junction bases left unmatched: 10. The CDR3 is 16 residues long. The CDR3 DNA sequence: TGTGCCATCAGTGAATACGGGACAGGGAGAAGAAATGAGCAGTTCTTC. This sequence encodes CAISEYGTGRRNEQFF.

The DNA for the CDR3 is TGTGCCACCAGCAGAGCGTCAGGGATAAATGAAAAACTGTTTTTT. This codes for CATSRASGINEKLFF. This chain links TRBV15 with TRBJ1-4; the D gene is possibly TRBD1 (5 bases). Germline V lookup: CDR1 LNHNV, CDR2 YYDKDF (reference sequence). CDR3 length equals 15 residues. The V and J ends lost 1 base and 5 bases respectively, with 11 bases between them.

V usage is TRBV11-2 and J usage is TRBJ1-5; D ambiguous. This CDR3 is built from 15 residues. V was cut by 0 bases and J by 6 bases, with 12 bases left in between. Germline assignment: CDR1 SGHAT and CDR2 FQNNGV. CDR3 in DNA: TGTGCCAGCAGCTTAGAGGCCGGGGTAGGTCAGCCCCAGCATTTT. It codes for CASSLEAGVGQPQHF.

The count of this clone is one. V usage is TRBV28 and J usage is TRBJ2-7; the D is unclear. The CDR3 is made up of 13 amino acids. V was pared by 3 bases and J by 2 bases, with 8 bases between. Germline CDR1 reads MDHEN; CDR2 reads SYDVKM. CDR3 in amino acids: CASSFAVPYEQYF. The CDR3 DNA reads as TGTGCCAGCAGTTTTGCGGTTCCCTACGAGCAGTACTTC.

The chain combines TRBV4-2 with TRBJ1-1; 9 positions agree with TRBD1. Germline-derived CDR1 and CDR2 are LGHNA and YNFKEQ. Trimming cost V 4 bases and J 0 bases; bases outside gene matches: 9. The CDR3 spans 17 residues. This chain's CDR3 is CASSPQPGQGLNTEAFF. CDR3 sequence (DNA): TGTGCCAGCAGCCCTCAACCGGGACAGGGTTTGAACACTGAAGCTTTCTTT.

The chain employs TRBV30 and TRBJ2-7; 12 nucleotides line up with TRBD2. The CDR3 covers 16 residues. V lost 4 bases and J lost 4; bases outside the gene matches: 11. Germline CDR1 GTSNPN, CDR2 SVGIG (reference sequence). CDR3 in amino acids: CAWKPTWTSGMYEQYF. DNA for the CDR3: TGTGCCTGGAAACCCACCTGGACTAGCGGGATGTACGAGCAGTACTTC.

The V gene is TRBV3-1 (or the pseudogene TRBV3-2), the J gene TRBJ2-1, with TRBD2 matching over 7 bases. Germline CDR1 and CDR2: LGHDT and YNNKEL (reference sequence). The CDR3 length is 15 residues. V lost 4 bases, J lost 3 bases, and 6 bases stayed unmatched. Written as DNA, the CDR3 is TGTGCCAGCAGCCCCGGTGAGCGGGGCTACAATGAGCAGTTCTTC. It yields the protein CASSPGERGYNEQFF.

The rearrangement joins TRBV10-3 to TRBJ1-4, with 9 bases that match TRBD1. This CDR3 has 14 residues. V lost 6 bases to trimming and J lost 8 bases; unmatched junction nucleotides: 7. Per germline, CDR1 ENHRY and CDR2 SYGVKD. This CDR3 is CAISDGQGNEKLFF. As DNA, the CDR3 is TGTGCCATCAGCGACGGACAGGGGAACGAAAAACTGTTTTTT.

The chain joins TRBV5-4 to TRBJ1-1, with TRBD1 matching 7 bases. V lost 4 bases, J lost 6 bases, and 9 bases stayed unmatched. Germline assignment: CDR1 SGHNT and CDR2 YYREEE (reference sequence). The CDR3 runs 14 residues. The CDR3 coding sequence is TGTGCCAGCAGCCCATTCGACAGGGACGCTGAAGCTTTCTTT. It specifies CASSPFDRDAEAFF.

The CDR3 nucleotides read TGTGCCAGCAGCGGACAGGGGGCAAGCGGTCAGCCCCAGCATTTT. It specifies CASSGQGASGQPQHF. The chain has TRBV2 and TRBJ1-5; TRBD1 matches 11 bases. After removal of 6 bases from V and 6 bases from J, the junction contained 7 bases not matched to a gene. CDR1 is SNHLY and CDR2 is FYNNEI in the germline V gene. The CDR3 is 15 amino acids.

This chain uses TRBV27 with TRBJ2-7; weak D call: TRBD2 (6 bases). The CDR3 extends over 12 amino acids. The ends were cut back, 8 bases at V and 7 bases at J, with 15 bases in the middle. Germline V gives CDR1 MNHEY, CDR2 SMNVEV (reference sequence). The CDR3 is CASSFGTGEQYF. The CDR3, as DNA: TGTGCCAGCTCTTTCGGGACTGGTGAGCAGTACTTC.

The chain combines TRBV30 with TRBJ2-7; no reliable D call. V gave up 2 bases and J gave up 3 bases, with 8 bases separating them. The CDR3 has 12 residues. The germline V gene encodes CDR1 GTSNPN and CDR2 SVGIG (reference sequence). CDR3 in amino acids: CAWSLGNYEQYF. In nucleotides, the CDR3 is TGTGCCTGGAGTCTGGGCAACTACGAGCAGTACTTC.

V gene TRBV12-3 or TRBV12-4 combines with J gene TRBJ1-1, with D tentatively TRBD1 (5 bases). The CDR3 has 13 amino acids. Trimming pared 0 bases from V and 8 bases from J, leaving 10 bases between. CDR3 bases: TGTGCCAGCAGTTTAGCTTTTAGGGGAGAAGCTTTCTTT. This codes for CASSLAFRGEAFF.

This clone was seen a handful of times. This chain's CDR3 is CASSLAARASGKAEQFF. Here the CDR3 DNA reads TGCGCCAGCAGCTTGGCCGCTCGGGCTAGCGGGAAGGCCGAGCAGTTCTTC. V usage is TRBV5-1 and J usage is TRBJ2-1; 9 nucleotides align to TRBD2. This CDR3 has 17 residues. V lost 0 bases and J lost 10; bases outside the gene matches: 14. In germline, CDR1 is SGHRS, CDR2 YFSETQ.

This rearrangement joins TRBV10-3 to TRBJ2-1; D not certain. The V and J ends lost 10 bases and 3 bases respectively, with 7 bases between them. CDR1 is ENHRY, CDR2 SYGVKD, per germline. This CDR3 comprises 11 residues. CDR3 sequence (DNA): TGTGCCACCCTAGTCTACAATGAGCAGTTCTTC. This gives the protein CATLVYNEQFF.

The chain links TRBV6-2 or TRBV6-3 to TRBJ2-5, with TRBD2 matching over 9 bases. The length of the CDR3 is 19 residues. CDR1 is MNHEY, CDR2 SVGEGT, per germline. V shed 5 bases and J 0 bases; nucleotides not matched to a gene: 16. In nucleotides, the CDR3 is TGTGCCAGCAGTCGGCGACTAGCGGAGAGGGGGGGGTACCAAGAGACCCAGTACTTC. Protein product: CASSRRLAERGGYQETQYF.